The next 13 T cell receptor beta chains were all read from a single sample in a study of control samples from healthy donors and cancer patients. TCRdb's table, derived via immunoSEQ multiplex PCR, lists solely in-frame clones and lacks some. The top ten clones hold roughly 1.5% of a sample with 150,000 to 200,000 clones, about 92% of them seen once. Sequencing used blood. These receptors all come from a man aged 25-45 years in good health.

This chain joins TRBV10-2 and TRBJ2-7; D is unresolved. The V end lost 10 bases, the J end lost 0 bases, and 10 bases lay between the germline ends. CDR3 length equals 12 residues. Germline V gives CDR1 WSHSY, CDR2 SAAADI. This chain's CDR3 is CATTQSSYEQYF. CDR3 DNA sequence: TGCGCCACCACCCAATCCTCCTACGAGCAGTACTTC.

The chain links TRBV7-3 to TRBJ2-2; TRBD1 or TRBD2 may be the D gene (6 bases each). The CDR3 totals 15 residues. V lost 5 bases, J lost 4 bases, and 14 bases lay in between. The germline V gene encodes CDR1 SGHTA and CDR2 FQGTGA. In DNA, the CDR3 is TGTGCCAGCAGCCCCCATGGAGGGGGCACCGGGGAGCTGTTTTTT. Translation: CASSPHGGGTGELFF.

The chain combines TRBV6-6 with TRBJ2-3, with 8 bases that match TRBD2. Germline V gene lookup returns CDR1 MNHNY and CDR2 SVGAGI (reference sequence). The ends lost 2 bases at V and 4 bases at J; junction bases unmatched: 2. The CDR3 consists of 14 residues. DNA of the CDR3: TGTGCCAGCAGTTACCAGCGGGAGTCAGATACGCAGTATTTT. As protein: CASSYQRESDTQYF.

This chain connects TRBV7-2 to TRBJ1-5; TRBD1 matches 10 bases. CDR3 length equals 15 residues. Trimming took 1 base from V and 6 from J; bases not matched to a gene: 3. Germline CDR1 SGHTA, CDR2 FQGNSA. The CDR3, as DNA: TGTGCCAGCAGCTTAGTGGACAGGGGGTCTCAGCCCCAGCATTTT. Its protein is CASSLVDRGSQPQHF.

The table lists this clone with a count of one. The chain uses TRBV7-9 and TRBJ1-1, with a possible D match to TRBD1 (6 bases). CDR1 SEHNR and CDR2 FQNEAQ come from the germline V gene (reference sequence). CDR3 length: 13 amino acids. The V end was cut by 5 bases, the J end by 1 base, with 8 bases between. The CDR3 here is CASSPGQNTEAFF. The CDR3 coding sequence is TGTGCCAGCAGCCCGGGACAGAACACTGAAGCTTTCTTT. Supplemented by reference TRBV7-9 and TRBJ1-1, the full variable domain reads DTGVSQNPRHKITKRGQNVTFRCDPISEHNRLYWYRQTLGQGPEFLTYFQNEAQLEKSRLLSDRFSAERPKGSFSTLEIQRTEQGDSAMYLCASSPGQNTEAFFGQGTRLTVV.

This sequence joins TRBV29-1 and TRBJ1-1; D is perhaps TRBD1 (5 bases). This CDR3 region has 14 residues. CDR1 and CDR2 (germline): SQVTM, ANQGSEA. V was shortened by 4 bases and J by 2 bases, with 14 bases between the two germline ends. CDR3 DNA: TGCAGCGTTGTCCTTATGGGGGGAAACACTGAAGCTTTCTTT. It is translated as CSVVLMGGNTEAFF.

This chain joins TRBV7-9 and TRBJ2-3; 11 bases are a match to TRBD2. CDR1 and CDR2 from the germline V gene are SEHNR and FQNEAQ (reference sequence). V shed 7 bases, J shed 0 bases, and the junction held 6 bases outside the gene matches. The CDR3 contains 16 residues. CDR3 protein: CASNKGLAGSTDTQYF. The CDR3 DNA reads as TGTGCCAGCAACAAAGGACTAGCGGGCAGCACAGATACGCAGTATTTT.

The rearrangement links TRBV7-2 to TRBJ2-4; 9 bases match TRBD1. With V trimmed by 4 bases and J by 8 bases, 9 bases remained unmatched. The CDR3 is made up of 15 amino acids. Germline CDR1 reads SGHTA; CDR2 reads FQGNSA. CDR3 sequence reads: CASSSQGQGVYIQYF. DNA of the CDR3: TGTGCCAGCAGCTCCCAGGGACAGGGTGTATACATTCAGTACTTC.

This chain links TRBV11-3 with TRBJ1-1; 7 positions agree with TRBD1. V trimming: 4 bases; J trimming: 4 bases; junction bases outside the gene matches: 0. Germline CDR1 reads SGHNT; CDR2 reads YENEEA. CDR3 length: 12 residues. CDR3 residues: CASSSGGTEAFF. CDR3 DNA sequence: TGTGCCAGCAGCTCAGGGGGCACTGAAGCTTTCTTT.

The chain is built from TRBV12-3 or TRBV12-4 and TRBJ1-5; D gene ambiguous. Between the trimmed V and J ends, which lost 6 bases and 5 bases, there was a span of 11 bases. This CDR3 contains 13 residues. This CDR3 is CASSRFGDQPQHF. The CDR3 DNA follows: TGTGCCAGCAGCCGCTTTGGGGATCAGCCCCAGCATTTT.

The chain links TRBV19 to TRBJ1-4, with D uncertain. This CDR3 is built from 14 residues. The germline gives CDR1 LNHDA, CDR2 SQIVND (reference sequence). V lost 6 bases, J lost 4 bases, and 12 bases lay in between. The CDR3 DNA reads TGTGCCAGTAGCGTGGGCAGCCATAATGAAAAACTGTTTTTT. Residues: CASSVGSHNEKLFF.

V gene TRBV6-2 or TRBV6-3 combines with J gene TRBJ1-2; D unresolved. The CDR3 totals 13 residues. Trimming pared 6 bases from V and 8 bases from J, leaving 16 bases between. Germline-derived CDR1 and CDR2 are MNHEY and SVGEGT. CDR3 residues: CASSSAPFRGYTF. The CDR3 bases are TGTGCCAGCAGCTCAGCCCCCTTCCGGGGCTACACCTTC.

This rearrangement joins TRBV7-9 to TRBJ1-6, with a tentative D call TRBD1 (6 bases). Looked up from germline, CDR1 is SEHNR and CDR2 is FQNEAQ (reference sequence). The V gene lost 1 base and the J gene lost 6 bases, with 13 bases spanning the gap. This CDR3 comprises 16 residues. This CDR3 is CASSLEGRGTNSPLHF. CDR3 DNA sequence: TGTGCCAGCAGCTTAGAAGGCAGGGGAACTAATTCACCCCTCCACTTT.